This TCR beta chain was sequenced for a study of T cell changes during pregnancy in multiple sclerosis. TCRdb's table, derived via immunoSEQ multiplex PCR, lists solely in-frame clones and lacks some. Among 69,000 or so clones listed, around 92% were seen once. The CDR3 contains 18 residues. J was trimmed by 0 bases and V by 4 bases; bases with no gene match: 12. Germline assignment: CDR1 KGHSH and CDR2 LQKENI. The V and J genes are TRBV18 and TRBJ2-1; 7 bases agree with TRBD1. The receptor was derived from a female donor with multiple sclerosis, enrolled in a pregnancy study. Sequenced material: peripheral blood, taken before pregnancy. CDR3 coding DNA: TGTGCCAGCTCACTATCTAAAAGTACAGGGGTCTCCTACAATGAGCAGTTCTTC. This codes for CASSLSKSTGVSYNEQFF.